This T cell receptor beta chain emerged from a study of T cell responses to AZD1222 COVID-19 vaccine. Whole-study findings and limits: Targets within unmutated variant regions were reportedly found for nearly half of spike-specific TCRs. An increase in Spike-specific TCR breadth and depth was observed after two AZD1222 doses. The donors showed a predominance of white British ancestry and of females, with possible underestimation of clonal diversity.

Points on this clone: Its antigen is still unknown.

Clones were read by immunoSEQ multiplex PCR, and TCRdb kept only the in-frame ones, dropping some. The sample has about 100,000 clones, approximately 90% seen once. In germline, CDR1 is MNHEY, CDR2 SVGEGT. V shed 7 bases and J shed 2 bases, with 20 bases lying between them. The CDR3 spans 16 residues. This sequence joins TRBV6-2 or TRBV6-3 and TRBJ2-5, with D perhaps given as TRBD1 or TRBD2 (7 bases each). Sequenced here: peripheral blood, sampled on day 0 of AZD1222 vaccination. This receptor was identified in an adult in good health. CDR3 residues: CASTPRGGVRQETQYF. CDR3 bases: TGTGCCAGCACCCCCAGGGGGGGAGTAAGGCAAGAGACCCAGTACTTC.